The rows below give T cell receptor beta chains drawn from one sample of a study of glioma-infiltrating T cells after dendritic cell vaccination. Sequenced by immunoSEQ multiplex PCR; TCRdb stores in-frame clones only, minus some. The data hold 65,000 or so clones, with around nine tenths observed a single time. The sample here was blood, taken after dendritic cell vaccination. These TCRs come from a human donor with glioblastoma. CDR3s include the opening cysteine and the closing phenylalanine or tryptophan. A D gene is named only where the DNA matches it firmly. The size of a clone is reported for some rows only, either as once, few or many, or as a class for expanded clones.

TRBJ1-2,TRBD1,.,TRBV18,CASSPGQGTRYTF,TGTGCCAGCTCGCCGGGACAGGGTACGCGCTACACCTTC
TRBJ2-3,.,.,TRBV11-3,CASSWRLQGTDTQYF,TGTGCCAGCAGCTGGCGGTTACAAGGCACAGATACGCAGTATTTT
TRBJ1-4,TRBD1,.,TRBV11-2,CASSPLDRGVGKLFF,TGTGCCAGCAGCCCCCTGGACAGGGGAGTCGGAAAACTGTTTTTT
TRBJ1-1,.,once,TRBV7-7,CAVAVNTEAFF,TGTGCCGTGGCGGTGAACACTGAAGCTTTCTTT
TRBJ1-2,TRBD1,.,TRBV7-9,CASSLGGQGVNYGYTF,TGTGCCAGCAGCTTAGGGGGACAGGGGGTGAACTATGGCTACACCTTC
TRBJ2-4,.,.,TRBV16,CASKRDLAKNIQYF,TGTGCCAGCAAAAGAGATCTAGCCAAAAACATTCAGTACTTC
TRBJ2-7,.,.,TRBV15,CATSTGKGGASYEQYF,TGTGCCACCAGTACTGGGAAGGGGGGGGCCTCCTACGAGCAGTACTTC
TRBJ1-1,.,.,TRBV19,CASSIKPNTEAFF,TGTGCCAGTAGTATTAAGCCGAACACTGAAGCTTTCTTT
TRBJ1-1,.,.,TRBV11-3,CASSLGAANTEAFF,TGTGCCAGCAGCTTAGGGGCAGCCAACACTGAAGCTTTCTTT
TRBJ2-7,TRBD2,.,TRBV7-8,CASSLEAGGGYEQYF,TGTGCCAGCAGCTTAGAAGCGGGAGGTGGCTACGAGCAGTACTTC
TRBJ2-3,TRBD2,.,TRBV6-5,CASSLASGSLADTQYF,TGTGCCAGCAGTTTGGCTAGCGGGAGCCTAGCAGATACGCAGTATTTT
TRBJ2-3,.,once,TRBV10-2,CASTGVPSGGTDTQYF,TGCGCCAGCACTGGGGTGCCCAGCGGAGGCACAGATACGCAGTATTTT
TRBJ1-3,TRBD1,once,TRBV10-3,CAIREPGQDSSGNTIYF,TGTGCCATCAGAGAACCGGGACAGGATTCTTCTGGAAACACCATATATTTT
TRBJ2-1,TRBD2,.,TRBV15,CATSRDVLAGSQFF,TGTGCCACCAGCAGAGATGTGCTAGCGGGATCACAGTTCTTC
TRBJ2-3,.,.,TRBV15,CATSRVGGDQPQYF,TGTGCCACCAGCAGAGTCGGAGGGGATCAGCCCCAGTATTTT
TRBJ1-1,.,once,TRBV4-3,CASSRDRQNTEAFF,TGCGCCAGCAGCCGTGACAGGCAGAACACTGAAGCTTTCTTT
TRBJ1-5,.,.,TRBV19,CASSIDINQPQHF,TGTGCCAGTAGTATAGACATCAATCAGCCCCAGCATTTT
TRBJ1-6,.,.,TRBV7-2,CASSSFGGNSPLHF,TGTGCCAGCAGCTCCTTTGGGGGGAATTCACCCCTCCACTTT
TRBJ1-2,TRBD1,.,TRBV9,CASSPGQGNYGYTF,TGTGCCAGCAGCCCGGGACAGGGTAACTATGGCTACACCTTC
TRBJ2-7,TRBD1,.,TRBV6-4,CASRTGQAYYEQYF,TGTGCCAGCAGGACAGGACAGGCCTACTACGAGCAGTACTTC
TRBJ2-2,TRBD1,.,TRBV5-1,CASSARGRGGELFF,TGCGCCAGCAGCGCCAGGGGGCGCGGCGGGGAGCTGTTTTTT
TRBJ2-4,TRBD2,.,TRBV7-2,CASSLLAGGLNIQYF,TGTGCCAGCAGCCTTCTAGCGGGGGGTCTAAACATTCAGTACTTC
TRBJ1-1,TRBD1,.,TRBV5-1,CASSDGTGFSGAFF,TGCGCCAGCAGCGATGGGACAGGGTTTTCTGGAGCTTTCTTT
TRBJ1-5,.,.,TRBV5-4,CASSLGGNSNQPQHF,TGTGCCAGCAGCTTGGGCGGAAATAGCAATCAGCCCCAGCATTTT
TRBJ2-5,TRBD2,.,TRBV10-2,CASRLAGGLETQYF,TGCGCCAGCAGGTTGGCGGGAGGGCTAGAGACCCAGTACTTC
TRBJ2-3,TRBD2,.,TRBV7-3,CASSPTSGRDDTQYF,TGTGCCAGCAGCCCGACTAGCGGGCGGGACGATACGCAGTATTTT
TRBJ2-1,.,.,TRBV9,CASSPTWIGEQFF,TGTGCCAGCAGCCCCACATGGATCGGGGAGCAGTTCTTC
TRBJ1-1,.,.,TRBV7-2,CASSPGQMNTEAFF,TGTGCCAGCAGCCCTGGACAGATGAACACTGAAGCTTTCTTT
TRBJ1-1,TRBD1,.,TRBV7-6,CASSLADRGKYTEAFF,TGTGCCAGCAGCTTAGCCGACAGGGGCAAATACACTGAAGCTTTCTTT
TRBJ1-2,.,.,TRBV6-5,CASSPGFPDLDGYTF,TGTGCCAGCAGCCCGGGGTTTCCGGATTTAGATGGCTACACCTTC
TRBJ2-7,TRBD2,.,TRBV29-1,CSVGLAGGYGYDEQYF,TGCAGCGTTGGACTAGCGGGAGGGTACGGATACGACGAGCAGTACTTC
TRBJ1-5,.,.,TRBV5-5,CASSFRVDRNQPQHF,TGTGCCAGCAGCTTCCGGGTAGACCGCAATCAGCCCCAGCATTTT
TRBJ1-3,.,.,TRBV28,CASSLWAGSLGNTIYF,TGTGCCAGCAGTTTATGGGCGGGGAGTCTGGGAAACACCATATATTTT
TRBJ2-7,TRBD1,.,TRBV6-1,CASRGTDRGQIEQYF,TGTGCCAGCAGGGGGACAGACCGAGGCCAGATCGAGCAGTACTTC
TRBJ1-5,.,few,TRBV28,CASSFSGQPQHF,TGTGCCAGCAGTTTCTCAGGCCAGCCCCAGCATTTT
TRBJ2-1,TRBD2,.,TRBV7-9,CASSSGSGRASSNEQFF,TGTGCCAGCAGCTCCGGTAGCGGGAGGGCCTCCTCCAATGAGCAGTTCTTC
TRBJ1-5,.,.,TRBV30,CAWGGGGNQPQHF,TGTGCCTGGGGCGGGGGGGGCAATCAGCCCCAGCATTTT
TRBJ1-3,.,.,TRBV5-1,CASSLQGAGSGNTIYF,TGCGCCAGCAGCCTTCAGGGAGCGGGGTCAGGAAACACCATATATTTT
TRBJ2-3,TRBD1,.,TRBV9,CASSVGGTGVPDTQYF,TGTGCCAGCAGCGTAGGAGGGACAGGGGTACCAGATACGCAGTATTTT
TRBJ1-2,.,few,TRBV19,CASSIQGTNYGYTF,TGTGCCAGTAGTATACAGGGTACTAACTATGGCTACACCTTC
TRBJ2-7,TRBD1,.,TRBV14,CASSQEDRGSYEQYF,TGTGCCAGCAGCCAAGAGGACAGGGGGTCTTACGAGCAGTACTTC
TRBJ1-1,TRBD1,.,TRBV11-3,CASSSRTGPEAFF,TGTGCCAGCAGCTCTAGGACAGGACCTGAAGCTTTCTTT
TRBJ2-1,TRBD2,.,TRBV29-1,CSVDLSGRGNEQFF,TGCAGCGTGGACCTTAGCGGGAGGGGTAATGAGCAGTTCTTC
TRBJ1-4,.,few,TRBV11-3,CASSWTEWEKLFF,TGTGCCAGCAGCTGGACAGAATGGGAAAAACTGTTTTTT
TRBJ2-7,TRBD1,few,TRBV7-7,CASSLGQGDYEQYF,TGTGCTAGCAGCTTGGGACAGGGGGACTACGAGCAGTACTTC
TRBJ1-5,TRBD1,.,TRBV5-5,CASSLIDRGSQPQHF,TGTGCCAGCAGCTTGATCGACAGGGGGTCGCAGCCCCAGCATTTT
TRBJ2-7,TRBD1,.,TRBV19,CASSIRGGAGGNEQYF,TGTGCCAGTAGTATTAGGGGTGGGGCAGGGGGTAACGAGCAGTACTTC
TRBJ2-1,TRBD2,.,TRBV11-3,CASTRGGSNEQFF,TGTGCCAGCACTCGGGGCGGGAGCAATGAGCAGTTCTTC
TRBJ1-2,.,few,TRBV9,CASSSPPGGGYTF,TGTGCCAGCAGCTCCCCCCCGGGGGGGGGCTACACCTTC
TRBJ2-3,TRBD2,.,TRBV7-9,CASSIIASGGAGDTQYF,TGTGCCAGCAGCATAATTGCTAGCGGGGGGGCGGGAGATACGCAGTATTTT
TRBJ2-7,.,.,TRBV21-1,CASSDRYYSYEQYF,TGTGCCAGCAGTGACAGGTATTACTCCTACGAGCAGTACTTC
TRBJ2-1,TRBD2,.,TRBV5-1,CASSLGGTSAYNEQFF,TGCGCCAGCAGCTTGGGTGGGACTAGCGCCTACAATGAGCAGTTCTTC
TRBJ2-7,TRBD1,once,TRBV18,CASSPGGQRSEQYF,TGTGCCAGCTCCCCAGGGGGACAACGGTCCGAGCAGTACTTC
TRBJ1-2,.,.,TRBV5-1,CASSPQSGGLGYGYTF,TGCGCCAGCAGCCCCCAGAGCGGGGGTCTTGGATATGGCTACACCTTC
TRBJ1-2,TRBD1,.,TRBV27,CASSFGTGYGYTF,TGTGCCAGCAGTTTCGGGACAGGGTATGGCTACACCTTC